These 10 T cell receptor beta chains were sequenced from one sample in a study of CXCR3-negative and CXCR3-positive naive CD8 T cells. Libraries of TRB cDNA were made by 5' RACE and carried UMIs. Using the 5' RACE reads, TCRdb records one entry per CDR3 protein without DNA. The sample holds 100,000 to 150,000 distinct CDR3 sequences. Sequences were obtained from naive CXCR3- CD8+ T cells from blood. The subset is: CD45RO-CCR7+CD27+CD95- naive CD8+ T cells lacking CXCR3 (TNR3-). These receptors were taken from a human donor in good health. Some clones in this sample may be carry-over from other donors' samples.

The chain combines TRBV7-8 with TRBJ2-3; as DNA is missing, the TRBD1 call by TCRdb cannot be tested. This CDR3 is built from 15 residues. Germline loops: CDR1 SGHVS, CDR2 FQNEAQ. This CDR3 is CASSFPGPSSDTQYF.

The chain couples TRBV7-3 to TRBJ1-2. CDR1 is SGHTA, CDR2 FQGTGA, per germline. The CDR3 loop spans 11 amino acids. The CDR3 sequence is CASSGGNGYTF.

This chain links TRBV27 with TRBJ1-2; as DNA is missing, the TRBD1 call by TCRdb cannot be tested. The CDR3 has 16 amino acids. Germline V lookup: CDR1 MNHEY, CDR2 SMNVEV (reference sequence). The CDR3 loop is CASSLLRGEFNYGYTF.

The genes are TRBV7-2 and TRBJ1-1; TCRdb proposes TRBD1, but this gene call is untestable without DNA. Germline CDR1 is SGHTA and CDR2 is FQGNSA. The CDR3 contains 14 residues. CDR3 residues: CASSPPWGNTEAFF.

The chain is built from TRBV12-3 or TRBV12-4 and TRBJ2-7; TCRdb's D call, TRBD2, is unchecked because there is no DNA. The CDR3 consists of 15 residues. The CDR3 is CASSFGLATTYEQYF.

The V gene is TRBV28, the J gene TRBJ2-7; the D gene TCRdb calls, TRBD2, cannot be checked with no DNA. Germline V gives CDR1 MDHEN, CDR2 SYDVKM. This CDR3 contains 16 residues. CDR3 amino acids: CASSRGLAGDWNEQYF.

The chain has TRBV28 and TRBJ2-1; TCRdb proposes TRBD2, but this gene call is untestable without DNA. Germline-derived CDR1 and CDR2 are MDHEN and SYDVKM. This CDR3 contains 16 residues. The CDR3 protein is CASSLDGIYSYNEQFF.

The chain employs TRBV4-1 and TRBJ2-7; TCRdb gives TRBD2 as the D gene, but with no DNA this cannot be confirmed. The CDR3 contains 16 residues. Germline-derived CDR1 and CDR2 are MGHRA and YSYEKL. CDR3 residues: CASSQQGTSDVLEQYF.

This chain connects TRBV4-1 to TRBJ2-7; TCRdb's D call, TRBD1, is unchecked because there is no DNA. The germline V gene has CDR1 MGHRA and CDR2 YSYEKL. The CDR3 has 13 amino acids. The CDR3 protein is CASSQRGDYEQYF.

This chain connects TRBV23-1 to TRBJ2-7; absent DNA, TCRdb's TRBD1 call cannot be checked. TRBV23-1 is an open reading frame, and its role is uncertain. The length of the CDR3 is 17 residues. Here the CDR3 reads CASSPFSRGRGFYEQYF.